The 19 T cell receptor beta chains in this list originate from one sample, sequenced in a study of blood T cells in healthy people across ages. A second PCR of about 6 to 12 cycles used a sample-barcoded 5' primer and a J-beta primer mix. One entry per CDR3 protein results from TCRdb running MiXCR on the 5' RACE reads. The table shows roughly 800,000 distinct CDR3 sequences, with about 62% occurring only once. Source material: blood. These TCRs come from a man aged 25 to 45 in good health.

The rearrangement joins TRBV5-6 to TRBJ2-2; TRBD1 matches at 8 bases. This CDR3 spans 15 amino acids. The germline gives CDR1 SGHDT, CDR2 YYEEEE. The V and J ends lost 4 bases and 3 bases, in that order; junction bases with no gene match: 5. Here the CDR3 reads CASSLGGQDTGELFF. The CDR3 nucleotides are TGTGCCAGCAGCCTTGGGGGACAGGACACCGGGGAGCTGTTTTTT.

This chain joins TRBV29-1 and TRBJ1-1; 9 bases line up with TRBD1. The CDR3 consists of 16 residues. The germline gives CDR1 SQVTM, CDR2 ANQGSEA. The V gene end was trimmed by 6 bases and the J gene end by 0 bases; junction bases not matched to a gene: 11. DNA for the CDR3: TGCAGCGTCGGGACAGGGCTTACTTCAATGAACACTGAAGCTTTCTTT. Amino acids: CSVGTGLTSMNTEAFF.

This clonotype was detected a few times. J is TRBJ2-1 and V is TRBV20-1; 12 bases map to TRBD2. CDR3 size: 16 residues. J lost 8 bases, V lost 6 bases, and 14 bases had no gene match. CDR1 is DFQATT and CDR2 is SNEGSKA in the germline V gene (reference sequence). The CDR3 nucleotides are TGCAGTGCCCCGCCCGGTCTAGCGGGAGGGTTACATGAGCAGTTCTTC. This codes for CSAPPGLAGGLHEQFF.

V usage is TRBV6-2 or TRBV6-3 and J usage is TRBJ2-4; a weak D match, TRBD1 (5 bases). The end of the DNA is better explained by TRBJ2-7, so the J call may be wrong. There are 13 residues in the CDR3. Germline V gene sequence: CDR1 MNHEY, CDR2 SVGEGT. CDR3 region: CASSFRVIDEQYF. The CDR3 DNA reads as TGTGCCAGCAGTTTCAGGGTTATCGACGAGCAGTACTTC.

The V call is TRBV4-2, the J call TRBJ2-1; 7 bases agree with TRBD2. The CDR3 has 12 residues. CDR1 is LGHNA, CDR2 YNFKEQ, per germline. V trimming: 6 bases; J trimming: 11 bases; junction bases outside the gene matches: 7. The CDR3 DNA sequence: TGTGCCAGCAGTCAGCTCGGGGGGAAGCAGTTCTTC. It translates to CASSQLGGKQFF.

The chain combines TRBV20-1 with TRBJ2-1; 10 nucleotides match TRBD2. V gave up 3 bases and J gave up 3 bases; unmatched junction bases: 2. The germline V gene has CDR1 DFQATT and CDR2 SNEGSKA (reference sequence). The CDR3 totals 14 residues. This CDR3 reads CSARASGGYNEQFF. DNA of the CDR3: TGCAGTGCTAGGGCTAGCGGGGGCTACAATGAGCAGTTCTTC.

The V call is TRBV6-2 or TRBV6-3, the J call TRBJ2-7; D is unresolved. The CDR3 sequence is 14 residues long. V was pared by 7 bases and J by 0 bases, with 13 bases between. The V gene's germline CDR1 is MNHEY and CDR2 SVGEGT. The CDR3 DNA reads TGTGCCAGCATCAACTCCTTGAGCTCCTACGAGCAGTACTTC. It codes for CASINSLSSYEQYF.

This clonotype occurred a few times. The gene calls are TRBV9 and TRBJ2-5; D gene unclear. Near its end, the DNA agrees better with TRBJ2-7, so the J call may be wrong. This CDR3 is built from 15 residues. CDR1 and CDR2 (germline): SGDLS, YYNGEE. The CDR3 DNA sequence: TGTGCCAGCAGCGTAGTAGCTTCTGGGAAAGGCGAGCAGTACTTC. Translating gives CASSVVASGKGEQYF.

This clonotype was recorded a few times. V usage is TRBV6-2 or TRBV6-3 and J usage is TRBJ1-5, with unresolved D. Germline V gene lookup returns CDR1 MNHEY and CDR2 SVGEGT. This CDR3 comprises 14 residues. V lost 6 bases and J lost 6, with 15 bases in between. CDR3 bases: TGTGCCAGCAGGGAAGGGCGATCGCGTCAGCCCCAGCATTTT. This codes for CASREGRSRQPQHF.

The chain is built from TRBV12-3 or TRBV12-4 and TRBJ1-1; 8 bases line up with TRBD1. V gave up 3 bases and J gave up 8 bases; unmatched junction bases: 8. The CDR3 runs 14 residues. CDR3 DNA sequence: TGTGCCAGCAGTTTCTCAGGGGGCTTTATGGAAGCTTTCTTT. Protein: CASSFSGGFMEAFF.

CDR3 region: CASSISAYEQYF. The CDR3 DNA follows: TGTGCCAGCAGTATCTCTGCCTACGAGCAGTACTTC. The chain couples TRBV12-3 or TRBV12-4 to TRBJ2-7; D is undetermined. The CDR3 has 12 amino acids. V lost 5 bases and J 2 bases, leaving 7 bases between the germline ends.

The chain employs TRBV20-1 and TRBJ2-1, with TRBD2 as a possible D gene (6 bases). This CDR3 is built from 15 residues. Germline CDR1 reads DFQATT; CDR2 reads SNEGSKA (reference sequence). V lost 5 bases to trimming and J lost 4 bases, with 18 bases between them. CDR3 protein: CSAGLATQIYNEQFF. The DNA for the CDR3 is TGCAGTGCTGGCCTAGCGACTCAAATTTACAATGAGCAGTTCTTC.

The CDR3 sequence: CASSERTGELEAFF. In nucleotides, the CDR3 is TGTGCCAGCAGTGAAAGGACAGGGGAGCTCGAAGCTTTCTTT. The chain joins TRBV2 to TRBJ1-1; TRBD1 matches 9 bases. Germline V lookup: CDR1 SNHLY, CDR2 FYNNEI. Trimming took 2 bases from V and 8 from J; bases not matched to a gene: 6. The CDR3 runs 14 residues.

The chain carries TRBV18 and TRBJ2-1; the D call may be TRBD1 or TRBD2 (6 bases each). V was clipped by 3 bases and J by 6 bases, with 15 bases between them. Germline CDR1 reads KGHSH; CDR2 reads LQKENI. This CDR3 contains 15 residues. DNA of the CDR3: TGTGCCAGCTCACCCTCTCCGGGGGCTTCCAATGAGCAGTTCTTC. It yields the protein CASSPSPGASNEQFF.

This chain uses TRBV20-1 with TRBJ1-1; 10 positions match TRBD1. Germline loops: CDR1 DFQATT, CDR2 SNEGSKA (reference sequence). The CDR3 contains 15 residues. V was clipped by 6 bases and J by 7 bases; unmatched bases: 14. The CDR3 coding sequence is TGCAGTGCCGCGCCGGGACAGGGGCTTCGGGGTGAAGCTTTCTTT. Its protein is CSAAPGQGLRGEAFF.

V and J are TRBV11-1 and TRBJ2-1; TRBD1 aligns across 8 bases. The CDR3 runs 17 residues. In germline, CDR1 is SGHAT, CDR2 FQDESV (reference sequence). V trimming: 3 bases; J trimming: 7 bases; junction bases outside the gene matches: 14. CDR3 nucleotide sequence: TGTGCCAGCAGCTTTCTCCTCGGACAGGGTATCCCTAATGAGCAGTTCTTC. It specifies CASSFLLGQGIPNEQFF.

This chain links TRBV20-1 with TRBJ2-5, with a weak D call TRBD1 (6 bases). The DNA matches TRBJ2-7 better at its end, which makes the J call doubtful. This CDR3 has 15 amino acids. Germline CDR1 and CDR2: DFQATT and SNEGSKA (reference sequence). CDR3 protein: CSAILAPQGRDEQYF. The CDR3 nucleotides are TGCAGTGCTATCCTGGCCCCACAGGGACGAGACGAGCAGTACTTC.

The chain carries TRBV5-1 and TRBJ2-1, with D maybe TRBD2 (6 bases). The length of the CDR3 is 13 residues. CDR1 SGHRS and CDR2 YFSETQ come from the germline V gene. Trimming removed 3 bases from V and 10 bases from J, with 14 bases in between. CDR3 nucleotide sequence: TGCGCCAGCAGCTCCCGCCCCGGGGGAGAGCAGTTCTTC. It is translated as CASSSRPGGEQFF.

This clonotype appeared a few times. The V call is TRBV6-2 or TRBV6-3, the J call TRBJ2-3; maybe TRBD2 (6 bases). With 6 bases removed from V and 2 bases from J, the gap between germline ends came to 12 bases. CDR3 length equals 14 residues. Per the germline V gene, CDR1 is MNHEY and CDR2 is SVGEGT. The CDR3 reads CASRRDSLTDTQYF. The CDR3, as DNA: TGTGCCAGCAGACGGGACTCCCTCACAGATACGCAGTATTTT.